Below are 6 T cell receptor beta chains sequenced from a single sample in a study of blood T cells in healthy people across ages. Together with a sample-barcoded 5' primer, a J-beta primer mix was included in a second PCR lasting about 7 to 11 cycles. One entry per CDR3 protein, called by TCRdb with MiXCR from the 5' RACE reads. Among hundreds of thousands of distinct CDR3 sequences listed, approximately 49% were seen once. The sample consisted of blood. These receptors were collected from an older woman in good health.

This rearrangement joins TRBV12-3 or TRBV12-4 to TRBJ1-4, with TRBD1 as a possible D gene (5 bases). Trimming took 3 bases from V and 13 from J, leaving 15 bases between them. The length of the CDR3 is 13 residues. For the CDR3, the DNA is TGTGCCAGCAGTTTCAGGGACCTCGGTAGACTGTTTTTT. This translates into CASSFRDLGRLFF.

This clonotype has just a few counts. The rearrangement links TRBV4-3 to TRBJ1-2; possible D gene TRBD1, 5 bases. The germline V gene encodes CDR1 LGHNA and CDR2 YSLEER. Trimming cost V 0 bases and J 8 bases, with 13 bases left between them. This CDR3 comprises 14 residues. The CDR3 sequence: CASSQDVGPGGYTF. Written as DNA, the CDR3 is TGCGCCAGCAGCCAAGATGTGGGACCGGGGGGCTACACCTTC.

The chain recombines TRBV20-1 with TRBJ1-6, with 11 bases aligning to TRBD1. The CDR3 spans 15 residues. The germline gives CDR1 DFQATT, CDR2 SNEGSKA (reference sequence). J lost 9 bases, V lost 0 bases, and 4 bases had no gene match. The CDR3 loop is CSARDRGTGGSPLHF. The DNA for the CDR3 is TGCAGTGCTAGAGATCGGGGGACAGGGGGTTCACCCCTCCACTTT.

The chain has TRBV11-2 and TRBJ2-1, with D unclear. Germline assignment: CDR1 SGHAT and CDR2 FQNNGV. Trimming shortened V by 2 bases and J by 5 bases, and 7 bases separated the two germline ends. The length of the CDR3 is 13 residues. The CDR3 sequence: CASSLLTDNEQFF. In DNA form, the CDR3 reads TGTGCCAGCAGCTTACTCACTGACAATGAGCAGTTCTTC.

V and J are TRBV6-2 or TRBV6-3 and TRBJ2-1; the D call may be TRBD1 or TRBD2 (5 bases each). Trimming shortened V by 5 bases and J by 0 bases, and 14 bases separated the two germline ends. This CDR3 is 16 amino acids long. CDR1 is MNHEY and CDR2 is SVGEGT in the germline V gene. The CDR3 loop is CASSPWDGSSYNEQFF. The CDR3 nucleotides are TGTGCCAGCAGTCCCTGGGACGGTAGCTCCTACAATGAGCAGTTCTTC.

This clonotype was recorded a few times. The CDR3 DNA is TGTGCCAGCAGTTTAATCGTAGCGGGAGCTGGTGAGCAGTTCTTC. Protein product: CASSLIVAGAGEQFF. The rearrangement uses TRBV28 and TRBJ2-1; TRBD2 agrees at 9 bases. The CDR3 extends over 15 amino acids. V gave up 2 bases and J gave up 9 bases; unmatched junction bases: 8. Per germline, CDR1 MDHEN and CDR2 SYDVKM.